The next 18 T cell receptor beta chains were all read from a single sample in a study of T cells in Graves' hyperthyroidism and ophthalmopathy. It was RNA transcripts that yielded the amplified TCR beta CDR3 regions. An initial round of RT-PCR targeting the TCR CDR3 relied on the HTBI primer set. TCRdb re-derived calls from the multiplex PCR reads in MiXCR, one entry per CDR3 protein. This table has a few hundred thousand distinct CDR3 sequences, 15% to 19% appearing once. Input material: blood. The receptor set was obtained from a woman between 18 and 29 years old with Graves' hyperthyroidism.

This clonotype was counted a few times. CDR3: CSVVRGVDEQYF. In nucleotides, the CDR3 is TGCAGCGTTGTTAGGGGGGTAGACGAGCAGTACTTC. The rearrangement uses TRBV29-1 and TRBJ2-7; D may match TRBD1 or TRBD2 (6 bases each). Germline CDR1 SQVTM, CDR2 ANQGSEA. V shed 4 bases and J shed 5 bases, with 12 bases lying between them. The CDR3 sequence is 12 residues long.

The table lists this clonotype with a few counts. This may come from a read error, since a much larger clone is one base off. The chain joins TRBV20-1 to TRBJ2-1, with D possibly matching TRBD2 (6 bases). The length of the CDR3 is 15 residues. V lost 0 bases and J lost 10, with 19 bases in between. Looked up from germline, CDR1 is DFQATT and CDR2 is SNEGSKA (reference sequence). In nucleotides, the CDR3 is TGCAGTGCTAGAGATCGTACCGCAACGGGAGCCGAGCAGTTCTTC. This gives the protein CSARDRTATGAEQFF.

This clonotype was found a few times. This chain connects TRBV27 to TRBJ1-4; 8 positions agree with TRBD1. V trimming: 7 bases; J trimming: 0 bases; junction bases outside the gene matches: 1. There are 14 residues in the CDR3. Germline assignment: CDR1 MNHEY and CDR2 SMNVEV (reference sequence). CDR3: CASTTGATNEKLFF. CDR3 DNA sequence: TGTGCCAGCACGACAGGGGCAACTAATGAAAAACTGTTTTTT.

This clonotype was observed at least ten times. The V and J genes are TRBV6-1 and TRBJ2-3, with 7 bases fitting TRBD1. Germline CDR1 MNHNS, CDR2 SASEGT. The V gene end was trimmed by 2 bases and the J gene end by 0 bases; junction bases not matched to a gene: 5. There are 16 residues in the CDR3. CDR3 nucleotide sequence: TGTGCCAGCAGTGAACGGTTGGGACAGAGCACAGATACGCAGTATTTT. Residues: CASSERLGQSTDTQYF.

This clonotype was seen ten or more times. CDR3 sequence reads: CASSLDGEAEQFF. CDR3 nucleotide sequence: TGTGCCAGCAGCTTAGATGGGGAGGCTGAGCAGTTCTTC. The chain recombines TRBV7-6 with TRBJ2-1; a weak D match, TRBD2 (6 bases). The CDR3 length is 13 residues. Germline V gives CDR1 SGHVS, CDR2 FNYEAQ. V lost 1 base and J lost 9, with 10 bases in between.

This clonotype was picked up many times. The chain links TRBV7-9 to TRBJ2-5; TRBD2 is a possible D gene (5 bases). CDR1 SEHNR and CDR2 FQNEAQ come from the germline V gene (reference sequence). This CDR3 spans 14 amino acids. Trimming stripped 2 bases from V and 3 bases from J, with 10 bases between. CDR3: CASSLRWGEETQYF. DNA for the CDR3: TGTGCCAGCAGCTTAAGATGGGGAGAAGAGACCCAGTACTTC.

The chain is built from TRBV7-9 and TRBJ2-3; D not resolved. Trimming took off 4 bases at V and 8 bases at J, with 13 bases between the two ends. The germline V gene encodes CDR1 SEHNR and CDR2 FQNEAQ (reference sequence). The CDR3 has 13 amino acids. CDR3 in DNA: TGTGCCAGCAGCTCGCCCCCTCCCGGTACGCAGTATTTT. Its protein product is CASSSPPPGTQYF.

The chain joins TRBV18 to TRBJ2-7; tentatively, D is TRBD2 (5 bases). V shed 6 bases and J shed 5 bases, with 14 bases lying between them. The CDR3 sequence is 13 residues long. The germline gives CDR1 KGHSH, CDR2 LQKENI. CDR3 in DNA: TGTGCCAGCTCGCCAGAGACTACTAACGAGCAGTACTTC. This encodes CASSPETTNEQYF. Supplemented by reference TRBV18 and TRBJ2-7, the full variable domain reads NAGVMQNPRHLVRRRGQEARLRCSPMKGHSHVYWYRQLPEEGLKFMVYLQKENIIDESGMPKERFSAEFPKEGPSILRIQQVVRGDSAAYFCASSPETTNEQYFGPGTRLTVT.

The sample holds a few counts of this clonotype. This chain uses TRBV25-1 with TRBJ2-1; D unclear. The length of the CDR3 is 15 residues. Germline loops: CDR1 MGHDK, CDR2 SYGVNS. Trimming shortened V by 2 bases and J by 4 bases, and 12 bases separated the two germline ends. The CDR3: CASSEQAETYNEQFF. Here the CDR3 DNA reads TGTGCCAGCAGTGAACAGGCGGAGACTTACAATGAGCAGTTCTTC.

In this sample, this clonotype turned up once. The chain uses TRBV12-3 or TRBV12-4 and TRBJ2-1; D possibly corresponds to TRBD2 (5 bases). This CDR3 region has 11 residues. With 2 bases removed from V and 12 bases from J, the gap between germline ends came to 8 bases. CDR3 amino acids: CASSLRGSQFF. The CDR3 bases are TGTGCCAGCAGTTTACGGGGATCGCAGTTCTTC.

The J gene is TRBJ2-2, the V gene TRBV19, with D unclear. Germline lookup yields CDR1 LNHDA and CDR2 SQIVND (reference sequence). This CDR3 is built from 13 residues. The V end was cut by 3 bases, the J end by 1 base, with 3 bases between. CDR3 sequence (DNA): TGTGCCAGTAGTATCATGAACACCGGGGAGCTGTTTTTT. Translation: CASSIMNTGELFF.

This chain joins TRBV24-1 and TRBJ1-2; weak D call: TRBD1 (6 bases). Germline lookup yields CDR1 KGHDR and CDR2 SFDVKD. V lost 5 bases and J 8 bases, leaving 23 bases between the germline ends. This CDR3 is built from 16 residues. CDR3 bases: TGTGCCACCAGTGGGGTTGCTGGGGGCGCCCGGGGCGGCTACACCTTC. Translated: CATSGVAGGARGGYTF.

In its sample, this clonotype was seen many times. J is TRBJ1-1 and V is TRBV20-1; no reliable D call. Germline CDR1 reads DFQATT; CDR2 reads SNEGSKA (reference sequence). The CDR3 runs to 13 residues. V lost 0 bases and J 5 bases, leaving 10 bases between the germline ends. This CDR3 is CSARDFRQTEAFF. As DNA, the CDR3 is TGCAGTGCTAGAGATTTCAGGCAGACTGAAGCTTTCTTT.

This clonotype was observed at least ten times. This chain connects TRBV11-2 to TRBJ2-5; 9 nucleotides agree with TRBD2. Trimming removed 5 bases from V and 3 bases from J; junction bases left unmatched: 4. The germline V gene encodes CDR1 SGHAT and CDR2 FQNNGV. The CDR3 runs to 14 residues. Written as DNA, the CDR3 is TGTGCCAGCAGCGTTAGCGGGAGAAAAGAGACCCAGTACTTC. Amino acid sequence: CASSVSGRKETQYF.

This clonotype showed up just a few times. This chain joins TRBV6-4 and TRBJ2-5, with TRBD1 as a possible D gene (6 bases). Trimming took 0 bases from V and 13 from J, leaving 15 bases between them. The CDR3 runs 13 residues. Germline loops: CDR1 MRHNA, CDR2 SNTAGT. The CDR3 DNA is TGTGCCAGCAGTGACTCGATCGGGACACCGTTGTACTTC. It encodes CASSDSIGTPLYF.

In this sample, this clonotype turned up a few times. The J gene is TRBJ1-5, the V gene TRBV20-1, with D possibly TRBD1 on 5 matching bases. Germline CDR1 reads DFQATT; CDR2 reads SNEGSKA (reference sequence). V was pared by 3 bases and J by 1 base, with 10 bases between. This CDR3 comprises 14 residues. CDR3 sequence (DNA): TGCAGTGCTAGTCCTGGGGCAAGCAATCAGCCCCAGCATTTT. It encodes CSASPGASNQPQHF.

To note about this clonotype: A much larger clone sits a single nucleotide away, making a read error possible. The J gene is TRBJ2-7, the V gene TRBV7-2, with D perhaps given as TRBD1 or TRBD2 (5 bases each). Trimming took off 5 bases at V and 2 bases at J, with 13 bases between the two ends. CDR1 is SGHTA and CDR2 is FQGNSA in the germline V gene. CDR3 length equals 14 residues. CDR3: CASSTGAGTYEQYF. The CDR3 region has the DNA TGTGCCAGCAGCACCGGGGCTGGCACCTACGAGCAGTACTTC.

The chain is built from TRBV12-3 or TRBV12-4 and TRBJ2-4, with 7 bases matching TRBD1. The ends lost 4 bases at V and 2 bases at J; junction bases unmatched: 20. The CDR3 sequence is 20 residues long. The CDR3 is CASSYPKQGPTEMTKNIQYF. CDR3 sequence (DNA): TGTGCCAGCAGTTACCCTAAACAGGGGCCAACCGAGATGACCAAAAACATTCAGTACTTC.